This T cell receptor beta chain was captured by sequencing in a study of blood T cell repertoires in COVID-19. The CDR3 has 14 amino acids. Germline loops: CDR1 SGHTA, CDR2 FQGNSA. V lost 4 bases to trimming and J lost 2 bases; unmatched junction nucleotides: 2. In the original analysis: The authors estimated nucleated cell counts from reference gene primer amplification. TCRdb's copy holds only in-frame clones and misses some; the assay was immunoSEQ multiplex PCR. V and J calls and clone size are those listed in that table; D and trimming were worked out from the DNA. Seen here are about 210,000 clones, 81% observed once, and the top ten hold approximately 9%. Participants' reported clinical history set cohort assignment.

This receptor was obtained from a woman in her fifties or sixties with acute COVID-19. The chain has TRBV7-2 and TRBJ2-3; 8 bases fit TRBD1. The sequencing sample was made of PBMCs or T cells enriched from blood (not recorded which). This CDR3 is CASSSDRATDTQYF. The CDR3 coding sequence is TGTGCCAGCAGCTCGGACAGGGCCACAGATACGCAGTATTTT. The complete variable domain, with remaining parts taken from reference TRBV7-2 and TRBJ2-3, reads GAGVSQSPSNKVTEKGKDVELRCDPISGHTALYWYRQSLGQGLEFLIYFQGNSAPDKSGLPSDRFSAERTGGSVSTLTIQRTQQEDSAVYLCASSSDRATDTQYFGPGTRLTVL.